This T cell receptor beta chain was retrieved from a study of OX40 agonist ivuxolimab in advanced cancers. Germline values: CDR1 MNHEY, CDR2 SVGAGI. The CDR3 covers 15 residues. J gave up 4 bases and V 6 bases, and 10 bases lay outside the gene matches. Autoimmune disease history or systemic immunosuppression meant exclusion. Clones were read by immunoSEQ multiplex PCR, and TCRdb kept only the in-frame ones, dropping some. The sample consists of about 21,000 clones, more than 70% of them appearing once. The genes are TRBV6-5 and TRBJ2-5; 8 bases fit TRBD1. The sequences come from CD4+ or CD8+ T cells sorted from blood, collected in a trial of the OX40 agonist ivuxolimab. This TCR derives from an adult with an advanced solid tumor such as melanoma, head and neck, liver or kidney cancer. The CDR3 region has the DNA TGTGCCAGCAGGGCAGAGGACAGGGCTGGAGAGACCCAGTACTTC. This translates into CASRAEDRAGETQYF.